This T cell receptor beta chain came from a study of PD-L1 blockade in urothelial cancer. Study-level background: Males with bladder-origin urothelial cancer constituted about nine tenths of the roughly 29 patients. Patients arrived having already received 0 to 3 prior chemotherapy regimens. Median T cell yield from blood was about 130,000.

Time point denoted: peripheral blood 6 weeks after treatment start. The data were produced by immunoSEQ multiplex PCR, yet TCRdb's version contains in-frame clones alone and is incomplete. Of around 80,000 clones detected, approximately 90% appear once; the ten largest clones hold roughly 0.8%. Germline V gene sequence: CDR1 WSHSY, CDR2 SAAADI. The V gene lost 4 bases and the J gene lost 0 bases, with 10 bases spanning the gap. CDR3 length: 15 amino acids. This sequence joins TRBV10-2 and TRBJ1-5, with a possible D match to TRBD1 (6 bases). The receptor comes from a woman of 80 years or more with urothelial cancer. The sample consisted of PBMCs, taken around atezolizumab (anti-PD-L1) treatment. CDR3 DNA sequence: TGCGCCAGCAGTGGGGGGGGCAGTAGCAATCAGCCCCAGCATTTT. It is translated as CASSGGGSSNQPQHF.